This entry concerns a single TCR beta chain. The V and J ends lost 3 bases and 9 bases respectively, with 15 bases between them. The CDR3 consists of 14 residues. Germline V gene data show CDR1 as LNHDA and CDR2 as SQIVND (reference sequence). Original processing notes: From reference gene primer amplification, estimates of nucleated cell counts were derived. Sequencing used immunoSEQ multiplex PCR; TCRdb keeps in-frame clones, though not all of them. That table furnishes V, J and clone size, whereas the DNA furnished D and trimming. The sample records about 64,000 clones, about 88% being singletons. These data originate in a study of blood T cell repertoires in COVID-19. Turning to the study itself: Material from acute and convalescent COVID-19 was sourced from the United States, Italy and Spain. Sample material is recorded as cDNA or gDNA derived from T cells, B-cell-depleted T cells, or PBMCs.

The gene calls are TRBV19 and TRBJ1-5; D is unresolved. The receptor was isolated from a woman aged 55-75 years with COVID-19, enrolled during active disease. The sample was peripheral blood. CDR3 coding DNA: TGTGCCAGTAGTATCGGCCGTTGGGGAGGGCCCCAGCATTTT. Amino acid sequence: CASSIGRWGGPQHF.